These 25 T cell receptor beta chains came from one sample sequenced in a study of vaccination effects on CD4 cells after COVID-19. Peptide-pool stimulation followed by sequencing identified expanded antigen-specific CD4+ clonotypes in the ViraFEST assay. The culture ran for under eleven days, and then CD4+ T cells were isolated. The infection with SARS-CoV-2 (confirmed by PCR) occurred in this person between March and December 2020. Their specific antigens are unknown. Some clones are missing from TCRdb's copy, which holds only in-frame ones; the method was immunoSEQ multiplex PCR. Here the sample spans about 45,000 clones, approximately 70% being singletons. The source was CD4+ T cells from PBMCs cultured with a peptide pool, collected before COVID-19 vaccination. The receptors come from a human donor who had a prior SARS-CoV-2 infection.

The rearrangement joins TRBV5-1 to TRBJ1-1; TRBD1 aligns across 8 bases. Germline V gene lookup returns CDR1 SGHRS and CDR2 YFSETQ. Trimming at V came to 2 bases and at J to 5 bases, leaving 8 bases not matched to a gene. This CDR3 is built from 15 residues. The CDR3 nucleotides are TGCGCCAGCAGCTTCCCAGGGGGCGCTGATACTGAAGCTTTCTTT. Amino acid sequence: CASSFPGGADTEAFF.

This chain links TRBV6-1 with TRBJ1-3; tentative D call: TRBD1 (5 bases). The V gene lost 0 bases and the J gene lost 8 bases, with 17 bases spanning the gap. CDR3 length equals 16 residues. CDR1 is MNHNS and CDR2 is SASEGT in the germline V gene. CDR3 sequence: CASSEAWQGVQHTIYF. The CDR3 region has the DNA TGTGCCAGCAGTGAAGCTTGGCAGGGCGTCCAGCACACCATATATTTT.

The V gene is TRBV30, the J gene TRBJ2-7; 7 bases are a match to TRBD1. Germline V gene lookup returns CDR1 GTSNPN and CDR2 SVGIG (reference sequence). There are 14 residues in the CDR3. For the CDR3, the DNA is TGTGCGGGGAGCCAGAAGGGGGCACCCTACGAGCAGTACTTC. Protein: CAGSQKGAPYEQYF.

The chain uses TRBV28 and TRBJ1-5; D gene ambiguous. Deletions cut 1 base from V and 5 bases from J, with 9 bases between. The length of the CDR3 is 14 residues. Germline CDR1 and CDR2: MDHEN and SYDVKM. The DNA for the CDR3 is TGTGCCAGCAGTTTATTTTCTAGGGATCAGCCCCAGCATTTT. This encodes CASSLFSRDQPQHF.

This clone has just a few counts. The chain uses TRBV9 and TRBJ1-2, with D uncertain. CDR3 length equals 14 residues. The V gene's germline CDR1 is SGDLS and CDR2 YYNGEE. V lost 0 bases to trimming and J lost 8 bases, with 14 bases between them. This CDR3 reads CASSVDLQPGGYTF. DNA of the CDR3: TGTGCCAGCAGCGTAGATCTCCAGCCGGGGGGCTACACCTTC.

The genes are TRBV6-1 and TRBJ2-3; D may be TRBD1 (6 bases). Trimming took off 1 base at V and 6 bases at J, with 11 bases between the two ends. The CDR3 sequence is 14 residues long. Germline values: CDR1 MNHNS, CDR2 SASEGT. CDR3 coding DNA: TGTGCCAGCAGTGAAGGGCCAGGGGCCGATACGCAGTATTTT. This gives the protein CASSEGPGADTQYF.

The chain has TRBV2 and TRBJ2-7, with D possibly being TRBD1 (6 bases). Trimming took off 6 bases at V and 5 bases at J, with 17 bases between the two ends. The germline gives CDR1 SNHLY, CDR2 FYNNEI. The CDR3 loop spans 14 amino acids. The chain's CDR3 is CASRTGTGNHEQYF. CDR3 DNA: TGTGCCAGCAGGACGGGTACAGGGAACCACGAGCAGTACTTC.

In its sample, this clone was seen once. The rearrangement joins TRBV5-6 to TRBJ2-5; D gene uncertain. V lost 2 bases, J lost 5 bases, and 4 bases lay in between. CDR1 and CDR2 (germline): SGHDT, YYEEEE. The CDR3 runs to 11 residues. CDR3 coding DNA: TGTGCCAGCAGCTTTCTGGAGACCCAGTACTTC. Translated, it gives CASSFLETQYF. The full variable domain, completed using reference TRBV5-6 and TRBJ2-5, is DAGVTQSPTHLIKTRGQQVTLRCSPKSGHDTVSWYQQALGQGPQFIFQYYEEEERQRGNFPDRFSGHQFPNYSSELNVNALLLGDSALYLCASSFLETQYFGPGTRLLVL.

This rearrangement joins TRBV6-4 to TRBJ1-3; D is unclear. The V gene's germline CDR1 is MRHNA and CDR2 SNTAGT. Trimming took off 6 bases at V and 0 bases at J, with 9 bases between the two ends. This CDR3 has 14 amino acids. CDR3 sequence (DNA): TGTGCCAGCAGAGAACATAGCTCTGGAAACACCATATATTTT. Translation gives CASREHSSGNTIYF.

This sequence joins TRBV3-1 (or the pseudogene TRBV3-2) and TRBJ2-1; a weak D match, TRBD2 (6 bases). This CDR3 has 15 amino acids. Trimming took off 8 bases at V and 1 base at J, with 15 bases between the two ends. CDR1 is LGHDT and CDR2 is YNNKEL in the germline V gene (reference sequence). As DNA, the CDR3 is TGTGCCAGCGGTAGAGCGGGTGCTTCCTACAATGAGCAGTTCTTC. Translation gives CASGRAGASYNEQFF.

With respect to this clone: An end of the junction differs from the germline gene, which may be a read error. The chain joins TRBV12-3 or TRBV12-4 to TRBJ2-7, with TRBD1 identical over 7 bases. The CDR3 totals 13 residues. As DNA, the CDR3 is TGTGCCAGCAGCTTAGACAGGGCTGTCGAGCAGTACTTC. Its protein is CASSLDRAVEQYF.

The V gene is TRBV5-4, the J gene TRBJ1-2, with TRBD1 identical over 7 bases. V dropped 4 bases and J dropped 5; count of bases not matched to a gene: 11. The germline gives CDR1 SGHNT, CDR2 YYREEE (reference sequence). The CDR3 contains 15 residues. As DNA, the CDR3 is TGTGCCAGCAGCACAGGACAGGACCAGAGGTATGGCTACACCTTC. Translation gives CASSTGQDQRYGYTF.

This rearrangement joins TRBV5-4 to TRBJ2-3; no definite D call. Deletions cut 2 bases from V and 2 bases from J, with 6 bases between. This CDR3 has 13 residues. Germline V CDR1 and CDR2: SGHNT, YYREEE (reference sequence). The CDR3 sequence: CASSFSYTDTQYF. CDR3 nucleotide sequence: TGTGCCAGCAGCTTCAGCTACACAGATACGCAGTATTTT.

V usage is TRBV11-2 and J usage is TRBJ2-2; TRBD2 matches at 14 bases. The CDR3 totals 17 residues. The junction had 10 bases not matched to a gene; V was cut back by 6 bases and J by 7 bases. Per the germline V gene, CDR1 is SGHAT and CDR2 is FQNNGV. The CDR3 sequence is CASRRGLAGDLDGELFF. CDR3 DNA sequence: TGTGCCAGCAGGAGGGGACTAGCGGGAGATCTGGACGGGGAGCTGTTTTTT.

This clone was detected once. The chain has TRBV3-1 (or the pseudogene TRBV3-2) and TRBJ2-3; D is unresolved. Germline V gene sequence: CDR1 LGHDT, CDR2 YNNKEL (reference sequence). Trimming cost V 2 bases and J 0 bases, with 6 bases left between them. This CDR3 is built from 14 residues. The CDR3 is CASSQHSSTDTQYF. For the CDR3, the DNA is TGTGCCAGCAGCCAACACTCCAGCACAGATACGCAGTATTTT.

The chain couples TRBV18 to TRBJ1-2, with D possibly matching TRBD1 (6 bases). V was cut by 2 bases and J by 3 bases, with 13 bases left in between. The germline V gene has CDR1 KGHSH and CDR2 LQKENI. There are 15 residues in the CDR3. As DNA, the CDR3 is TGTGCCAGCTCACCAGGGATGTCAGGGGACTATGGCTACACCTTC. Amino acids: CASSPGMSGDYGYTF.

The chain links TRBV7-2 to TRBJ2-3; D not certain. V lost 5 bases, J lost 0 bases, and 9 bases lay in between. Germline V gene lookup returns CDR1 SGHTA and CDR2 FQGNSA. The CDR3 consists of 14 residues. The CDR3 reads CASSIAISTDTQYF. The CDR3 DNA sequence: TGTGCCAGCAGCATTGCTATTAGCACAGATACGCAGTATTTT.

The chain links TRBV10-1 to TRBJ1-4, with unresolved D. Germline V gene lookup returns CDR1 WNHNN and CDR2 SYGVQD (reference sequence). Trimming shortened V by 3 bases and J by 5 bases, and 10 bases separated the two germline ends. The CDR3 totals 14 residues. CDR3 sequence reads: CASSDQERNEKLFF. The DNA of the CDR3 is TGCGCCAGCAGTGACCAGGAGAGAAATGAAAAACTGTTTTTT.

As regards this clone: The junction departs from germline at one end; a sequencing error may be responsible. The chain is built from TRBV7-7 and TRBJ1-6; no reliable D call. Germline values: CDR1 SSHAT, CDR2 FNYEAQ (reference sequence). This CDR3 contains 14 residues. The CDR3 bases are TGTGCTAGCAGCCGGACCACCTATAATTCACCCCTCCACTTT. Its translation: CASSRTTYNSPLHF.

V usage is TRBV4-1 and J usage is TRBJ2-5; possibly TRBD1 or TRBD2 for D (5 bases each). Trimming removed 0 bases from V and 5 bases from J, with 22 bases in between. Per germline, CDR1 MGHRA and CDR2 YSYEKL. CDR3 length equals 18 residues. CDR3 in amino acids: CASSQDSRRMRDAETQYF. In DNA form, the CDR3 reads TGCGCCAGCAGCCAAGACAGTCGACGGATGAGGGACGCGGAGACCCAGTACTTC.

V usage is TRBV7-2 and J usage is TRBJ1-6; 7 bases line up with TRBD1. V dropped 0 bases and J dropped 4; count of bases not matched to a gene: 0. CDR3 length equals 15 residues. Germline-derived CDR1 and CDR2 are SGHTA and FQGNSA. This CDR3 is CASSLAGQYNSPLHF. Written as DNA, the CDR3 is TGTGCCAGCAGCTTAGCGGGACAGTATAATTCACCCCTCCACTTT.

The V call is TRBV5-4, the J call TRBJ2-5, with 12 bases fitting TRBD2. V gave up 3 bases and J gave up 5 bases; unmatched junction bases: 8. CDR1 SGHNT and CDR2 YYREEE come from the germline V gene (reference sequence). This CDR3 is built from 16 residues. CDR3 sequence: CASSWGLAGSGETQYF. DNA for the CDR3: TGTGCCAGCAGCTGGGGACTAGCGGGTTCGGGTGAGACCCAGTACTTC. The full variable domain, completed using reference TRBV5-4 and TRBJ2-5, is ETGVTQSPTHLIKTRGQQVTLRCSSQSGHNTVSWYQQALGQGPQFIFQYYREEENGRGNFPPRFSGLQFPNYSSELNVNALELDDSALYLCASSWGLAGSGETQYFGPGTRLLVL.

This clone was seen only a few times. This chain links TRBV30 with TRBJ2-7; D remains ambiguous. The CDR3 extends over 13 amino acids. Germline lookup yields CDR1 GTSNPN and CDR2 SVGIG (reference sequence). V was shortened by 0 bases and J by 10 bases, with 16 bases between the two germline ends. The CDR3 protein is CAWSVPSPQRQYF. The CDR3 DNA sequence: TGTGCCTGGAGTGTACCAAGTCCCCAACGACAGTACTTC.

The chain employs TRBV5-4 and TRBJ1-6, with a possible D match to TRBD1 (5 bases). In germline, CDR1 is SGHNT, CDR2 YYREEE (reference sequence). Trimming stripped 0 bases from V and 9 bases from J, with 13 bases between. The CDR3 sequence is 15 residues long. CDR3 in amino acids: CASSLAGGGPSPLHF. CDR3 nucleotides: TGTGCCAGCAGCTTGGCTGGGGGGGGACCTTCACCCCTCCACTTT.

In its sample, this clone was seen once. This chain uses TRBV19 with TRBJ2-3, with 9 bases that match TRBD2. The V segment lost 0 bases and the J segment 5 bases; nucleotides outside the gene matches: 12. The CDR3 spans 18 residues. Germline V gene data show CDR1 as LNHDA and CDR2 as SQIVND (reference sequence). CDR3 amino acids: CASSIDPWREGLQDTQYF. The CDR3 DNA follows: TGTGCCAGTAGTATAGATCCCTGGCGGGAGGGCCTGCAAGATACGCAGTATTTT.